This entry lists 27 T cell receptor beta chains sequenced from one sample in a study of PD-1 blockade in mismatch repair-deficient tumors. Produced via immunoSEQ multiplex PCR; TCRdb's table is partial and in-frame only. The table shows 49,000 or so clones, with 81% occurring only once. Specimen: peripheral blood, collected less than 21 weeks after starting pembrolizumab. All receptors come from an adult with mismatch repair-deficient cancer.

The rearrangement links TRBV30 to TRBJ1-2; 10 bases agree with TRBD1. The trim removed 1 base at V and 8 bases at J, leaving 1 base unmatched. Germline V gene sequence: CDR1 GTSNPN, CDR2 SVGIG (reference sequence). The CDR3 sequence is 12 residues long. The CDR3 reads CAWSGTGGGYTF. DNA of the CDR3: TGTGCCTGGAGTGGGACAGGGGGAGGCTACACCTTC.

Only a few counts were recorded for this clone. The rearrangement uses TRBV7-9 and TRBJ2-7; no reliable D call. CDR3 length: 14 residues. V gave up 6 bases and J gave up 2 bases, with 14 bases separating them. CDR1 and CDR2 (germline): SEHNR, FQNEAQ (reference sequence). CDR3 in DNA: TGTGCCAGCAGTCCGGACGTTTCGGCCTACGAGCAGTACTTC. This gives the protein CASSPDVSAYEQYF.

This clone has just one count. The J gene is TRBJ2-5, the V gene TRBV5-1; TRBD1 matches at 9 bases. V shed 5 bases, J shed 4 bases, and the junction held 3 bases outside the gene matches. The CDR3 sequence is 13 residues long. CDR1 SGHRS and CDR2 YFSETQ come from the germline V gene. CDR3 amino acids: CASSGQGPETQYF. The CDR3 DNA reads as TGCGCCAGCAGTGGACAGGGGCCAGAGACCCAGTACTTC.

The CDR3: CASSWGQKQYF. CDR3 DNA: TGTGCCAGCAGTTGGGGACAAAAGCAGTATTTT. The chain employs TRBV6-5 and TRBJ2-3, with D possibly TRBD1 on 6 matching bases. CDR1 and CDR2 (germline): MNHEY, SVGAGI. The V end was cut by 4 bases, the J end by 11 bases, with 10 bases between. The CDR3 runs to 11 residues.

J is TRBJ1-4 and V is TRBV5-6; a weak D match, TRBD1 (5 bases). Germline CDR1 SGHDT, CDR2 YYEEEE. The CDR3 is 13 residues long. V was cut by 1 base and J by 10 bases, with 11 bases left in between. CDR3 sequence: CASSLLGDGKLFF. CDR3 nucleotide sequence: TGTGCCAGCAGCTTGCTGGGGGACGGAAAACTGTTTTTT.

The chain recombines TRBV28 with TRBJ1-2; 8 bases fit TRBD1. The CDR3 spans 14 residues. Germline assignment: CDR1 MDHEN and CDR2 SYDVKM. V shed 5 bases, J shed 4 bases, and the junction held 6 bases outside the gene matches. CDR3 nucleotide sequence: TGTGCCAGCAGTAACACAGGGGGTTTCTATGGCTACACCTTC. It codes for CASSNTGGFYGYTF.

The rearrangement links TRBV7-3 to TRBJ2-7; TRBD2 aligns across 13 bases. There are 14 residues in the CDR3. The J segment lost 3 bases and the V segment lost 5 bases, leaving 1 base of the junction unmatched. Germline V gives CDR1 SGHTA, CDR2 FQGTGA. The CDR3 nucleotides read TGTGCCAGCAGCCGGACTAGCGGGAGCTACGAGCAGTACTTC. It specifies CASSRTSGSYEQYF.

DNA for the CDR3: TGTGCCAGCAGCTCGCCGGGTACAGGGTCTAATCAGCCCCAGCATTTT. It encodes CASSSPGTGSNQPQHF. V usage is TRBV11-3 and J usage is TRBJ1-5; D may be TRBD1 (6 bases). The germline V gene encodes CDR1 SGHNT and CDR2 YENEEA. V was clipped by 4 bases and J by 4 bases, with 17 bases between them. The CDR3 is made up of 16 amino acids.

The V and J genes are TRBV27 and TRBJ1-1; D is perhaps TRBD1 (5 bases). The CDR3 loop spans 16 amino acids. From germline, CDR1 is MNHEY and CDR2 SMNVEV (reference sequence). Between the trimmed V and J ends, which lost 0 bases and 1 base, there was a span of 12 bases. The CDR3 is CASSLSRGSRNTEAFF. As DNA, the CDR3 is TGTGCCAGCAGTTTATCACGGGGGAGTAGGAACACTGAAGCTTTCTTT.

This rearrangement joins TRBV5-4 to TRBJ2-5; D is ambiguous. V lost 4 bases to trimming and J lost 2 bases, with 6 bases between them. The germline gives CDR1 SGHNT, CDR2 YYREEE (reference sequence). The CDR3 consists of 12 residues. CDR3 DNA sequence: TGTGCCAGCAGCAACCCTCAAGAGACCCAGTACTTC. Translating it yields CASSNPQETQYF.

The CDR3 nucleotides read TGCGCCAGCAGCCAACTAGCTGCGGGTGGAGACGCGAACACCGGGGAGCTGTTTTTT. This sequence encodes CASSQLAAGGDANTGELFF. V and J are TRBV4-3 and TRBJ2-2, with a possible D match to TRBD2 (5 bases). Germline lookup yields CDR1 LGHNA and CDR2 YSLEER. The germline V and J ends were trimmed by 2 bases and 0 bases, with 19 bases remaining between them. The CDR3 loop spans 19 amino acids.

The chain is built from TRBV5-5 and TRBJ1-1, with D tentatively TRBD1 (6 bases). Looked up from germline, CDR1 is SGHKS and CDR2 is YYEKEE (reference sequence). Between the trimmed V and J ends, which lost 2 bases and 0 bases, there was a span of 17 bases. This CDR3 is built from 17 residues. The CDR3 DNA reads TGTGCCAGCAGCTTACAACAGGGAGGGCGCATGAACACTGAAGCTTTCTTT. This translates into CASSLQQGGRMNTEAFF.

The chain combines TRBV5-5 with TRBJ2-7; TRBD2 might be the D (5 bases). This CDR3 is 15 amino acids long. Per the germline V gene, CDR1 is SGHKS and CDR2 is YYEKEE (reference sequence). Trimming removed 4 bases at V and 2 bases at J, with 16 bases between. The CDR3 spells CASSKDRGIPYEQYF. CDR3 nucleotides: TGTGCCAGCAGCAAAGATCGGGGAATTCCCTACGAGCAGTACTTC.

This clone has more than one count but fewer than ten. The chain has TRBV2 and TRBJ1-2; 7 bases line up with TRBD1. Germline trimming cut 6 bases from V and 4 bases from J; bases unmatched to any gene: 8. The V gene's germline CDR1 is SNHLY and CDR2 FYNNEI. The CDR3 is 14 residues long. CDR3 loop: CASRDPGGTYGYTF. CDR3 coding DNA: TGTGCCAGCAGGGATCCAGGGGGGACCTATGGCTACACCTTC.

The rearrangement uses TRBV21-1 and TRBJ2-7; the listed D gene, TRBD2, was not tested against the DNA. TRBV21-1 is labeled a pseudogene. The CDR3 spans 16 residues. The CDR3 is CASSKRTSGHSYEQYF. The CDR3 bases are TGTGCCAGCAGCAAACGGACTAGCGGGCACTCCTACGAGCAGTACTTC.

The genes are TRBV9 and TRBJ2-3; the match to TRBD1 covers 9 bases. V dropped 4 bases and J dropped 4; count of bases not matched to a gene: 7. The CDR3 extends over 15 amino acids. Germline V gene lookup returns CDR1 SGDLS and CDR2 YYNGEE. Written as DNA, the CDR3 is TGTGCCAGCAGCATCCGGGACAGGGACTCAGATACGCAGTATTTT. Protein product: CASSIRDRDSDTQYF.

The chain uses TRBV19 and TRBJ2-1; tentative D call: TRBD1 (6 bases). This CDR3 spans 18 amino acids. CDR1 and CDR2 from the germline V gene are LNHDA and SQIVND (reference sequence). Trimming stripped 2 bases from V and 6 bases from J, with 23 bases between. The CDR3 reads CASSIPSGQMTTGNEQFF. DNA for the CDR3: TGTGCCAGTAGTATACCGTCGGGACAAATGACCACGGGCAATGAGCAGTTCTTC.

The chain couples TRBV4-1 to TRBJ1-5; D unresolved. CDR1 and CDR2 (germline): MGHRA, YSYEKL. Trimming cost V 1 base and J 2 bases, with 6 bases left between them. The CDR3 consists of 14 residues. CDR3 bases: TGCGCCAGCAGCCAAGGGATCGGCAATCAGCCCCAGCATTTT. Its translation: CASSQGIGNQPQHF.

The chain carries TRBV7-2 and TRBJ2-7, with TRBD1 as a possible D gene (6 bases). V was cut by 4 bases and J by 7 bases, with 14 bases left in between. Germline V gene sequence: CDR1 SGHTA, CDR2 FQGNSA. This CDR3 has 13 residues. CDR3 nucleotides: TGTGCCAGCAGCTCACAGGGTGGGAGTGAGCAGTACTTC. Its translation is CASSSQGGSEQYF.

The chain recombines TRBV19 with TRBJ1-1, with TRBD1 as a possible D gene (6 bases). Germline assignment: CDR1 LNHDA and CDR2 SQIVND (reference sequence). The CDR3 covers 14 residues. Between the trimmed V and J ends, which lost 4 bases and 1 base, there was a span of 10 bases. The chain's CDR3 is CASSTTQGNTEAFF. CDR3 DNA sequence: TGTGCCAGTAGTACCACACAGGGGAACACTGAAGCTTTCTTT. Full variable domain (remainder filled in from reference TRBV19 and TRBJ1-1): DGGITQSPKYLFRKEGQNVTLSCEQNLNHDAMYWYRQDPGQGLRLIYYSQIVNDFQKGDIAEGYSVSREKKESFPLTVTSAQKNPTAFYLCASSTTQGNTEAFFGQGTRLTVV.

The chain links TRBV10-3 to TRBJ1-5; D gene unclear. V lost 8 bases and J 0 bases, leaving 14 bases between the germline ends. The CDR3 runs 15 residues. From germline, CDR1 is ENHRY and CDR2 SYGVKD. This CDR3 is CAIAPTTDSNQPQHF. As DNA, the CDR3 is TGTGCCATCGCCCCCACAACCGATAGCAATCAGCCCCAGCATTTT.

The chain links TRBV30 to TRBJ2-3; weak D call: TRBD1 (5 bases). With 0 bases removed from V and 2 bases from J, the gap between germline ends came to 9 bases. From germline, CDR1 is GTSNPN and CDR2 SVGIG (reference sequence). The CDR3 extends over 14 amino acids. The CDR3 DNA follows: TGTGCCTGGAGTGTAGGGGATTTCACAGATACGCAGTATTTT. Translation: CAWSVGDFTDTQYF.

This rearrangement joins TRBV5-1 to TRBJ2-1; no firm D call. CDR3 size: 13 residues. Germline CDR1 SGHRS, CDR2 YFSETQ. V dropped 0 bases and J dropped 8 bases, with 9 bases sitting between them. The CDR3 is CASSLETADEQFF. The CDR3 coding sequence is TGCGCCAGCAGCTTGGAAACGGCAGATGAGCAGTTCTTC. Full variable domain (rest looked up from reference TRBV5-1 and TRBJ2-1): KAGVTQTPRYLIKTRGQQVTLSCSPISGHRSVSWYQQTPGQGLQFLFEYFSETQRNKGNFPGRFSGRQFSNSRSEMNVSTLELGDSALYLCASSLETADEQFFGPGTRLTVL.

The J gene is TRBJ1-4, the V gene TRBV19; 10 bases fit TRBD1. The germline V gene encodes CDR1 LNHDA and CDR2 SQIVND (reference sequence). V dropped 4 bases and J dropped 7; count of bases not matched to a gene: 6. The CDR3 spans 15 residues. CDR3 DNA sequence: TGTGCCAGTAGTACGACAGGGGGCGCCGGTGAAAAACTGTTTTTT. This gives the protein CASSTTGGAGEKLFF.

V usage is TRBV5-1 and J usage is TRBJ2-1; 9 bases align to TRBD1. Germline trimming cut 4 bases from V and 6 bases from J; bases unmatched to any gene: 8. CDR1 is SGHRS, CDR2 YFSETQ, per germline. This CDR3 region has 15 residues. The CDR3 DNA sequence: TGCGCCAGCAGCACTTTTCCGGGACAGGGCAATGAGCAGTTCTTC. Its translation: CASSTFPGQGNEQFF.

The rearrangement links TRBV21-1 to TRBJ2-7; the tabulated D call, TRBD2, remains unverified against the DNA. TRBV21-1 is shown as a pseudogene. There are 15 residues in the CDR3. The DNA for the CDR3 is TGTGCCAGCAGCCGCGCCAGACGGGGGAGAGGCGAGCAGTACTTC. As protein: CASSRARRGRGEQYF.

This chain uses TRBV19 with TRBJ1-2; D gene unclear. Per germline, CDR1 LNHDA and CDR2 SQIVND (reference sequence). The V gene lost 5 bases and the J gene lost 4 bases, with 14 bases spanning the gap. CDR3 length equals 14 residues. CDR3 sequence: CASSFDLTGYGYTF. Here the CDR3 DNA reads TGTGCCAGTAGTTTTGACCTTACGGGCTATGGCTACACCTTC.